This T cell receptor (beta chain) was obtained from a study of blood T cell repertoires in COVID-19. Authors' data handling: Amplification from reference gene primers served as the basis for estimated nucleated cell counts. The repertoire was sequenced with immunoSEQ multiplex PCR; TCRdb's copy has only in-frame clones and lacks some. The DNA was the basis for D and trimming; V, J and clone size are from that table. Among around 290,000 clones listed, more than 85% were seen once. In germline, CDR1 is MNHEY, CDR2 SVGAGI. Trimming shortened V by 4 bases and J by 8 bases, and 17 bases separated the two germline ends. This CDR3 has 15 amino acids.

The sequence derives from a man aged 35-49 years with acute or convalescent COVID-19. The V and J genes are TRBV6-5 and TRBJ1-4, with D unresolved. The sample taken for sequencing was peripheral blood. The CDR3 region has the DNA TGTGCCAGCAGTTCCATTGCGGCGGGGAGCGAAAAACTGTTTTTT. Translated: CASSSIAAGSEKLFF.